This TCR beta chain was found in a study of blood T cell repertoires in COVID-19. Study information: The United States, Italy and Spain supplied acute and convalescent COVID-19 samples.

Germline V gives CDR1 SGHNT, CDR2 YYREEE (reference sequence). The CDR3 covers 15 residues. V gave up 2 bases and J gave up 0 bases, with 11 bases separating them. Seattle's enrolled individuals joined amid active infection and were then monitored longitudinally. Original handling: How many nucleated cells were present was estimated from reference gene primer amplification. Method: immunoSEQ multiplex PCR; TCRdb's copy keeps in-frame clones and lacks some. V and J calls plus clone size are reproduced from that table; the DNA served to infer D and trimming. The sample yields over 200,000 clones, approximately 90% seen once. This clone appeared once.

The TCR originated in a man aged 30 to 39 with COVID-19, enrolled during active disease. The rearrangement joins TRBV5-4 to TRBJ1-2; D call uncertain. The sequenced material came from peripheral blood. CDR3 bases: TGTGCCAGCAGCTTAGCCAGGCCTACTAACTATGGCTACACCTTC. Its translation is CASSLARPTNYGYTF.